This T cell receptor beta chain appears in the sequencing data of a study of shared clonotypes between healthy human individuals. Per germline, CDR1 KGHSH and CDR2 LQKENI. With 3 bases removed from V and 4 bases from J, the gap between germline ends came to 0 bases. This CDR3 is 10 amino acids long. Donation came from healthy HIV-negative adults that had no recent acute infections or vaccinations. Profiled with immunoSEQ multiplex PCR; TCRdb holds only in-frame clones, not every one. The data hold approximately 1,000,000 clones, with approximately 80% observed a single time. General study points: Researchers sampled blood only, noting tissue repertoires likely differ.

The count of this clone is one. Its antigen is undetermined. The sequenced sample was memory CD4+ T cells from PBMCs. Subset denoted: CD45RA-negative fraction. This rearrangement joins TRBV18 to TRBJ1-2; D unclear. The clonotype comes from a young man in good health. Some clones in this sample may be carry-over from other donors' samples. For the CDR3, the DNA is TGTGCCAGCTCACCCTATGGCTACACCTTC. This gives the protein CASSPYGYTF.